This TCR beta chain originates from a study of blood T cell repertoires in COVID-19. Sequencing was performed with immunoSEQ multiplex PCR; in TCRdb, only in-frame clones are kept and a portion is missing. Of some 140,000 clones detected, 83% appear once; the ten largest clones hold around 10%. Looked up from germline, CDR1 is SGHRS and CDR2 is YFSETQ. V lost 0 bases, J lost 4 bases, and 8 bases stayed unmatched. The CDR3 is 17 amino acids. The receptor was isolated from a woman aged 55 to 70 with COVID-19, enrolled during active disease. The specimen sequenced was peripheral blood. V and J are TRBV5-1 and TRBJ2-7; 12 bases are shared with TRBD1. CDR3 coding DNA: TGCGCCAGCAGCTTGGCACCCCCGGGACAGGGGGCGTACGAGCAGTACTTC. Protein product: CASSLAPPGQGAYEQYF.